The following is a TCR beta chain sequence with its context. This sample is part of a study of blood T cell repertoires in COVID-19. Study-wide background: COVID-19 samples from acute and convalescent phases originated in the United States, Italy and Spain. From T cells, B-cell-depleted T cells, or PBMCs came the material, which was cDNA or gDNA.

Trimming took 6 bases from V and 7 from J; bases not matched to a gene: 5. Germline assignment: CDR1 LNHDA and CDR2 SQIVND (reference sequence). CDR3 length: 12 residues. Authors' processing steps: How many nucleated cells were present was estimated from reference gene primer amplification. The repertoire was sequenced with immunoSEQ multiplex PCR; TCRdb's copy has only in-frame clones and lacks some. Clonal size and the V and J genes are those of that table, whereas D and trimming came from the DNA. The sample lists almost 400,000 clones, around 89% occurring once. Across 20 to 25 US areas, participants ranged in age from 18 to 89 years.

The receptor comes from a woman in her twenties or thirties with acute COVID-19. Input material: PBMCs or T cells enriched from blood (not recorded which). The V call is TRBV19, the J call TRBJ1-2, with TRBD1 matching over 7 bases. This CDR3 is CASSDRVGGYTF. CDR3 coding DNA: TGTGCCAGTAGCGACAGGGTTGGTGGCTACACCTTC.